The 18 T cell receptor beta chains below all came from one sample that was sequenced in a study of blood T cells in healthy people across ages. For the second PCR, which ran for roughly 6 to 12 cycles, a sample-barcoded 5' primer and a J-beta primer mix were used. TCRdb re-called the 5' RACE reads through MiXCR, storing one row per CDR3 protein. There are over 600,000 distinct CDR3 sequences in the sample; more than 55% occur only once, and roughly 26% lies in the top ten. Sequencing was performed on blood. Every receptor here comes from a man aged 40-55 years in good health.

There are a few counts of this clonotype. The chain uses TRBV6-5 and TRBJ2-1; 7 bases are shared with TRBD1. Germline assignment: CDR1 MNHEY and CDR2 SVGAGI. This CDR3 is 14 amino acids long. The junction had 17 bases not matched to a gene; V was cut back by 6 bases and J by 15 bases. The CDR3 coding sequence is TGTGCCAGCAGCGCCGACCCTACAGGGGCAAAAAGGTTCTTC. This encodes CASSADPTGAKRFF.

This clonotype was observed a single time. The junction differs from germline at one of its ends, possibly a read error. This sequence joins TRBV11-2 and TRBJ2-3, with D tentatively TRBD1 (6 bases). CDR3 size: 16 residues. Germline CDR1 and CDR2: SGHAT and FQNNGV. The DNA of the CDR3 is TGTGCCAGCAGCCGGGGACCAACAGGGTTGACAGATACACAGTATTTT. The encoded protein is CASSRGPTGLTDTQYF.

V and J are TRBV29-1 and TRBJ2-3; possible D gene TRBD1, 5 bases. The germline V gene encodes CDR1 SQVTM and CDR2 ANQGSEA. The CDR3 consists of 11 residues. V dropped 2 bases and J dropped 6 bases, with 6 bases sitting between them. The CDR3 nucleotides are TGCAGCGTTGAAAAGGGGGATACGCAGTATTTT. Translation gives CSVEKGDTQYF.

This clonotype showed up just once. The genes are TRBV18 and TRBJ1-6; no clear D gene. V shed 2 bases and J shed 8 bases, with 13 bases lying between them. Germline CDR1 KGHSH, CDR2 LQKENI. The CDR3 runs to 15 residues. CDR3 bases: TGTGCCAGCTCACCAGGTGAGGGATCACATTCACCCCTCCACTTT. This gives the protein CASSPGEGSHSPLHF.

V gene TRBV7-9 combines with J gene TRBJ2-5; D might be TRBD2 (6 bases). The CDR3 consists of 17 residues. Trimming took off 5 bases at V and 2 bases at J, with 21 bases between the two ends. From germline, CDR1 is SEHNR and CDR2 FQNEAQ (reference sequence). CDR3 in DNA: TGTGCCAGCAGCCTCTTGGCGGGGAATACTCTACAAGAGACCCAGTACTTC. Its protein product is CASSLLAGNTLQETQYF.

The V and J genes are TRBV5-1 and TRBJ2-1, with no clear D. The CDR3 totals 12 residues. Trimming pared 0 bases from V and 9 bases from J, leaving 7 bases between. Germline V gene lookup returns CDR1 SGHRS and CDR2 YFSETQ. CDR3 DNA: TGCGCCAGCAGCTTGGATAATCGTGAGCAGTTCTTC. Translating gives CASSLDNREQFF.

Points on this clonotype: Relative to the germline gene, one junction end is altered; a read error may explain this. The V gene is TRBV5-1, the J gene TRBJ2-3, with 10 positions matching TRBD2. This CDR3 has 15 residues. Germline V gene lookup returns CDR1 SGHRS and CDR2 YFSETQ. The chain's CDR3 is CANSRLAGNTDTQYF. CDR3 sequence (DNA): TGCGCCAACAGCCGACTAGCGGGTAATACAGATACGCAGTATTTT.

The CDR3 loop is CASSEQYGNSPLHF. Written as DNA, the CDR3 is TGTGCCAGCAGTGAACAGTATGGTAATTCACCCCTCCACTTT. The gene calls are TRBV6-1 and TRBJ1-6; D gene ambiguous. The CDR3 spans 14 residues. CDR1 and CDR2 from the germline V gene are MNHNS and SASEGT. V was pared by 2 bases and J by 6 bases, with 8 bases between.

J is TRBJ1-2 and V is TRBV12-3 or TRBV12-4; D is unresolved. V was trimmed by 5 bases and J by 2 bases, leaving 9 bases between them. This CDR3 spans 13 amino acids. In nucleotides, the CDR3 is TGTGCCAGCAGTCCCACACGGAACTATGGCTACACCTTC. As protein: CASSPTRNYGYTF.

The genes are TRBV20-1 and TRBJ2-5; 8 positions match TRBD1. The V gene end was trimmed by 6 bases and the J gene end by 5 bases; junction bases not matched to a gene: 14. This CDR3 spans 15 amino acids. Germline CDR1 DFQATT, CDR2 SNEGSKA (reference sequence). CDR3 in amino acids: CSAETGASLSETQYF. CDR3 bases: TGCAGTGCCGAGACAGGGGCCTCGCTGAGCGAGACCCAGTACTTC.

The chain is built from TRBV5-6 and TRBJ2-3, with 9 bases aligning to TRBD2. This CDR3 comprises 14 residues. The germline CDR1 and CDR2 sequences are SGHDT and YYEEEE. J lost 4 bases, V lost 5 bases, and 5 bases had no gene match. The CDR3 protein is CASRRTSEADTQYF. The CDR3 nucleotides read TGTGCCAGCAGACGGACTAGCGAGGCAGATACGCAGTATTTT.

This chain connects TRBV28 to TRBJ2-1; TRBD2 is a possible D gene (5 bases). This CDR3 contains 14 residues. Germline V CDR1 and CDR2: MDHEN, SYDVKM. Between the trimmed V and J ends, which lost 8 bases and 6 bases, there was a span of 17 bases. The CDR3 nucleotides are TGTGCCAGCGAGGGAGAGGGTAAGACCAATGAGCAGTTCTTC. Its protein is CASEGEGKTNEQFF.

In its sample, this clonotype was seen a few times. This chain joins TRBV3-1 and TRBJ2-5, with D perhaps TRBD1 or TRBD2 (5 bases each). The germline gives CDR1 LGHDT, CDR2 YNNKEL (reference sequence). The length of the CDR3 is 17 residues. V lost 0 bases to trimming and J lost 7 bases, with 21 bases between them. The CDR3 DNA is TGTGCCAGCAGCCAAGATCGTACCGGGGCACGAGGGTGGACCCAGTACTTC. It is translated as CASSQDRTGARGWTQYF.

The J gene is TRBJ2-4, the V gene TRBV29-1, with no clear D. The DNA matches TRBJ2-7 better at its end, which makes the J call doubtful. The CDR3 has 13 amino acids. From germline, CDR1 is SQVTM and CDR2 ANQGSEA. The CDR3 is CSVSPIANDEQYF. The DNA of the CDR3 is TGCAGCGTTTCACCAATTGCTAACGACGAGCAGTACTTC.

This clonotype turned up a few times. V usage is TRBV7-2 and J usage is TRBJ2-7; 9 positions match TRBD1. V lost 5 bases and J lost 5; bases outside the gene matches: 10. CDR1 SGHTA and CDR2 FQGNSA come from the germline V gene. The CDR3 covers 15 residues. For the CDR3, the DNA is TGTGCCAGCAGCCCTTACTCACAGGGGGCGAACGAGCAGTACTTC. It yields the protein CASSPYSQGANEQYF.

A few counts support this clonotype. V is TRBV13 and J is TRBJ2-1; a weak D match, TRBD1 (6 bases). Germline V gives CDR1 PRHDT, CDR2 FYEKMQ (reference sequence). The CDR3 is made up of 15 amino acids. V dropped 3 bases and J dropped 0 bases, with 9 bases sitting between them. CDR3 nucleotides: TGTGCCAGCAGCTTGGGGGCGAGCTCCTACAATGAGCAGTTCTTC. It specifies CASSLGASSYNEQFF.

This clonotype was seen just once. The chain recombines TRBV20-1 with TRBJ2-1; 16 bases are a match to TRBD2. CDR1 is DFQATT and CDR2 is SNEGSKA in the germline V gene (reference sequence). V lost 8 bases and J lost 2; bases outside the gene matches: 3. There are 15 residues in the CDR3. The CDR3 here is CSTGLAGGTYNEQFF. In nucleotides, the CDR3 is TGCAGTACGGGACTAGCGGGAGGGACCTACAATGAGCAGTTCTTC.

The chain employs TRBV27 and TRBJ1-2; D perhaps matches TRBD1 (5 bases). The length of the CDR3 is 15 residues. The V end lost 3 bases, the J end lost 6 bases, and 17 bases lay between the germline ends. Germline CDR1 reads MNHEY; CDR2 reads SMNVEV (reference sequence). The CDR3 DNA follows: TGTGCCAGCAGTTTGTTCCGGAAGGGGTTCGATGGCTACACCTTC. Translation gives CASSLFRKGFDGYTF.